What follows are 15 T cell receptor beta chains derived from one specimen sequenced in a study of vaccination and CD4 T cells after COVID-19. Treatment described: roughly 11-day PBMC culture with coronavirus spike peptide pools or control peptides (ViraFEST assay). With the Oncomine TCR Beta short-read assay, DNA from cultured CD4+ T cells was sequenced. Using its own MiXCR run on the PCR reads, TCRdb lists one record per CDR3 protein. The sample consists of around 7,200 distinct CDR3 sequences, around 60% of them appearing once. These TCRs' antigens remain unknown. The material sequenced was CD4+ T cells from blood, cultured in vitro. The receptor source for this set is a human donor who had recovered from COVID-19.

The genes are TRBV11-3 and TRBJ1-1, with 11 bases that match TRBD1. V lost 4 bases and J lost 5; bases outside the gene matches: 6. The V gene's germline CDR1 is SGHNT and CDR2 YENEEA. The CDR3 contains 15 residues. The CDR3 loop reads CASSSLGQGETEAFF. In DNA, the CDR3 is TGTGCCAGCAGCTCTCTGGGACAGGGGGAGACTGAAGCTTTCTTT.

In this sample, this clonotype turned up a few times. The gene calls are TRBV27 and TRBJ2-2, with unresolved D. The CDR3 totals 14 residues. Germline V gives CDR1 MNHEY, CDR2 SMNVEV (reference sequence). V lost 8 bases and J 3 bases, leaving 13 bases between the germline ends. The CDR3 loop reads CASGPWVDTGELFF. The CDR3 DNA reads as TGTGCCAGCGGCCCGTGGGTGGACACCGGGGAGCTGTTTTTT.

This rearrangement joins TRBV5-1 to TRBJ1-5; 10 nucleotides agree with TRBD1. This CDR3 region has 15 residues. Looked up from germline, CDR1 is SGHRS and CDR2 is YFSETQ. V lost 0 bases and J lost 7; bases outside the gene matches: 4. The CDR3 protein is CASSLAGTGDQPQHF. The DNA for the CDR3 is TGCGCCAGCAGCTTGGCCGGGACAGGGGACCAGCCCCAGCATTTT. Full variable domain (missing parts from reference TRBV5-1 and TRBJ1-5): KAGVTQTPRYLIKTRGQQVTLSCSPISGHRSVSWYQQTPGQGLQFLFEYFSETQRNKGNFPGRFSGRQFSNSRSEMNVSTLELGDSALYLCASSLAGTGDQPQHFGDGTRLSIL.

The rearrangement links TRBV7-9 to TRBJ2-5, with a tentative D call TRBD1 (6 bases). Germline assignment: CDR1 SEHNR and CDR2 FQNEAQ (reference sequence). The CDR3 contains 14 residues. V was cut by 1 base and J by 5 bases, with 11 bases left in between. This CDR3 is CASSLDRAWETQYF. DNA for the CDR3: TGTGCCAGCAGCTTAGACAGGGCGTGGGAGACCCAGTACTTC.

This chain uses TRBV20-1 with TRBJ1-1; the D gene is possibly TRBD1 (5 bases). CDR3 length: 15 amino acids. The germline V and J ends were trimmed by 0 bases and 0 bases, with 11 bases remaining between them. Germline CDR1 reads DFQATT; CDR2 reads SNEGSKA (reference sequence). CDR3 in DNA: TGCAGTGCTAGAGATAACGGGGCAATGAACACTGAAGCTTTCTTT. Translated: CSARDNGAMNTEAFF.

The chain carries TRBV24-1 and TRBJ2-1; 9 nucleotides line up with TRBD1. CDR1 KGHDR and CDR2 SFDVKD come from the germline V gene. Trimming at V came to 3 bases and at J to 8 bases, leaving 10 bases not matched to a gene. The CDR3 runs to 16 residues. CDR3 residues: CATSDPKDRGGDEQFF. CDR3 bases: TGTGCCACCAGTGATCCCAAGGACAGGGGAGGGGATGAGCAGTTCTTC.

This chain links TRBV20-1 with TRBJ1-2, with D perhaps TRBD1 (5 bases). This CDR3 has 15 amino acids. V was trimmed by 0 bases and J by 2 bases, leaving 13 bases between them. Germline CDR1 is DFQATT and CDR2 is SNEGSKA (reference sequence). The chain's CDR3 is CSARDTLKGNYGYTF. CDR3 bases: TGCAGTGCTAGAGACACCCTAAAGGGGAACTATGGCTACACCTTC.

The V call is TRBV18, the J call TRBJ2-7; D remains unclear. The CDR3 is 14 amino acids. Germline lookup yields CDR1 KGHSH and CDR2 LQKENI. V lost 0 bases and J lost 2, with 8 bases in between. The CDR3, as DNA: TGTGCCAGCTCACCACCTAGCCAGACCTACGAGCAGTACTTC. Translation gives CASSPPSQTYEQYF.

The chain carries TRBV7-2 and TRBJ2-5, with TRBD2 as a possible D gene (5 bases). Looked up from germline, CDR1 is SGHTA and CDR2 is FQGNSA. The CDR3 length is 15 residues. V dropped 0 bases and J dropped 1 base, with 9 bases sitting between them. The CDR3, as DNA: TGTGCCAGCAGCTTAGCCCCGGGGTCCCAAGAGACCCAGTACTTC. Protein product: CASSLAPGSQETQYF.

The chain has TRBV6-1 and TRBJ2-7; tentatively, D is TRBD2 (7 bases). Looked up from germline, CDR1 is MNHNS and CDR2 is SASEGT. V dropped 7 bases and J dropped 4 bases, with 17 bases sitting between them. This CDR3 is built from 14 residues. CDR3 nucleotide sequence: TGTGCCAGCACGCCTGAACGGGGGGCTTACGAGCAGTACTTC. Its translation is CASTPERGAYEQYF.

V and J are TRBV7-6 and TRBJ2-7, with D possibly being TRBD1 (5 bases). The CDR3 loop spans 15 amino acids. V shed 4 bases and J shed 3 bases, with 16 bases lying between them. The germline CDR1 and CDR2 sequences are SGHVS and FNYEAQ. The CDR3 is CASSSSPTDSYEQYF. In DNA, the CDR3 is TGTGCCAGCAGCTCTTCTCCTACCGACAGCTACGAGCAGTACTTC.

The chain recombines TRBV20-1 with TRBJ1-1; 10 nucleotides align to TRBD1. The trim removed 0 bases at V and 0 bases at J, leaving 7 bases unmatched. This CDR3 has 17 residues. Germline loops: CDR1 DFQATT, CDR2 SNEGSKA (reference sequence). This CDR3 reads CSARDPGTGELNTEAFF. CDR3 nucleotide sequence: TGCAGTGCTAGAGATCCCGGGACAGGGGAGTTGAACACTGAAGCTTTCTTT.

The chain has TRBV11-3 and TRBJ2-2; 8 positions match TRBD1. V shed 5 bases, J shed 2 bases, and the junction held 7 bases outside the gene matches. The germline gives CDR1 SGHNT, CDR2 YENEEA. The CDR3 consists of 16 residues. The CDR3 nucleotides read TGTGCCAGCAGCCGACGGACAGGGCTTAACACCGGGGAGCTGTTTTTT. As protein: CASSRRTGLNTGELFF.

The rearrangement joins TRBV5-6 to TRBJ2-7; D might be TRBD1 (7 bases). This CDR3 is 16 amino acids long. Looked up from germline, CDR1 is SGHDT and CDR2 is YYEEEE. V was cut by 0 bases and J by 7 bases, with 20 bases left in between. The CDR3 region is CASSLARGVRVREQYF. DNA for the CDR3: TGTGCCAGCAGCTTGGCCAGGGGGGTGAGGGTTCGGGAGCAGTACTTC.

This clonotype was observed a single time. CDR3 in DNA: TGTGCCAGCAGTCCCCGGGGGAGCCCACCCGTGAACACTGAAGCTTTCTTT. Its translation is CASSPRGSPPVNTEAFF. The rearrangement uses TRBV11-2 and TRBJ1-1, with a tentative D call TRBD1 (5 bases). Germline CDR1 is SGHAT and CDR2 is FQNNGV. V lost 6 bases and J 0 bases, leaving 20 bases between the germline ends. This CDR3 region has 17 residues.